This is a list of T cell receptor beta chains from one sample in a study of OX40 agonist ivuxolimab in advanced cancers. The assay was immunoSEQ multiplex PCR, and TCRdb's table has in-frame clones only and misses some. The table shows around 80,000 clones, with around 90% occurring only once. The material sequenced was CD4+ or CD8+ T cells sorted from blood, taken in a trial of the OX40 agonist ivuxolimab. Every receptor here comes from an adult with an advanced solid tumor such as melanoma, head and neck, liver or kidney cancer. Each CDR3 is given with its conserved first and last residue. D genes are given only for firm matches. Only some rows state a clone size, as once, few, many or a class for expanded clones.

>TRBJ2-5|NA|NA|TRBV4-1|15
TGCGCCAGCAGCCACGAGGGGCGAGTGGGGGAGACCCAGTACTTC
CASSHEGRVGETQYF
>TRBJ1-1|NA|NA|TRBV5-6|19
TGTGCCAGCAGCTTTTTCTCCCACTCGGCAGGGGCGGACGACACTGAAGCTTTCTTT
CASSFFSHSAGADDTEAFF
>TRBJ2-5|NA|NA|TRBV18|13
TGTGCCAGCTCACGAGTGTTGGTAGAGACCCAGTACTTC
CASSRVLVETQYF
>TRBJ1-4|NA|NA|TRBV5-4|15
TGTGCCAGCAGCTTCGATCGGGCAACTAATGAAAAACTGTTTTTT
CASSFDRATNEKLFF
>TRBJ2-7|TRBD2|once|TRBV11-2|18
TGTGCCAGCAGCCTTTCATATGGTCGCGGGGGAGGCCGAAACGAGCAGTACTTC
CASSLSYGRGGGRNEQYF
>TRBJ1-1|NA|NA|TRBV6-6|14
TGTGCCAGCAGTTCGGGACTCAAGAACACTGAAGCTTTCTTT
CASSSGLKNTEAFF
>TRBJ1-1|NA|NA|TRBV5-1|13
TGCGCCAGCAGTTTGGACCCGCGTACTGAAGCTTTCTTT
CASSLDPRTEAFF
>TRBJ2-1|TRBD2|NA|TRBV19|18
TGTGCCAGTAGTCTAGGACAGGGCGGACTAGCGGGAGGGTGGGAGCAGTTCTTC
CASSLGQGGLAGGWEQFF
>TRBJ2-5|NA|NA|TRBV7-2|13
TGTGCCAGCAGCAGGGGACCAGGCGAGACCCAGTACTTC
CASSRGPGETQYF
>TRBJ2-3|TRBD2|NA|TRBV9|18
TGTGCCAGCAGCCCGCTCGGGATAGCGGGAGGGCGGGCAGATACGCAGTATTTT
CASSPLGIAGGRADTQYF
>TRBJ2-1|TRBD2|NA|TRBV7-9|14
TGTGCCTTCGGGTTAGCGGGAGGCCCCGATGAGCAGTTCTTC
CAFGLAGGPDEQFF
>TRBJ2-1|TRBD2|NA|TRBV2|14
TGTGCCAGCAGGGACCGGACTAGCGGGAGTAACAAGTTCTTC
CASRDRTSGSNKFF
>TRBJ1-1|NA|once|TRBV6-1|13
TGTGCCAGCAGAGAGGGTTTGAACACTGAAGCTTTCTTT
CASREGLNTEAFF
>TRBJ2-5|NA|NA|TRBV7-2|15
TGTGCCAGCAGCCAGAATGAGGCAGGGCCAGAGACCCAGTACTTC
CASSQNEAGPETQYF
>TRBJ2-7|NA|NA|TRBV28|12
TGTGCCAGCAGTTCACGCTCCTACGAGCAGTACTTC
CASSSRSYEQYF
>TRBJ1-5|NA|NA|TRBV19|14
TGTGCCAGTAGTATCCGGCAGGGAAGGCAGCCCCAGCATTTT
CASSIRQGRQPQHF
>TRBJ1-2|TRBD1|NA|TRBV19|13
TGTGCCAGTAGTGTGGGACAGGGTTACGGCTACACCTTC
CASSVGQGYGYTF
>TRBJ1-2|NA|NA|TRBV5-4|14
TGTGCCAGCAGCTTGGAGGGGGGCCCCTATGGCTACACCTTC
CASSLEGGPYGYTF
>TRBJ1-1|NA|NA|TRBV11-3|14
TGTGCCAGCAGCTCAACCAGGCTGAACACTGAAGCTTTCTTT
CASSSTRLNTEAFF
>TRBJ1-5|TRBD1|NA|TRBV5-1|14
TGCGCCAGCAGCGCGGGACAGGGGAATCAGCCCCAGCATTTT
CASSAGQGNQPQHF
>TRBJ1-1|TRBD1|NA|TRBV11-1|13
TGTGCCAGCAGCTTAACAGGGACAGGTCAAGCTTTCTTT
CASSLTGTGQAFF
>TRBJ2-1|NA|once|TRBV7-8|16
TGTGCCAGCAGCTTAAAGGTGCTGACCGACTACAATGAGCAGTTCTTC
CASSLKVLTDYNEQFF
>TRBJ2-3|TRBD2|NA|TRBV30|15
TGTGCCTTAGGGACTAGCGGGAGTTGGACAGATACGCAGTATTTT
CALGTSGSWTDTQYF
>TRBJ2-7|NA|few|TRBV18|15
TGTGCCAGCTCACCCGGGACCGGCCATCCCTACGAGCAGTACTTC
CASSPGTGHPYEQYF
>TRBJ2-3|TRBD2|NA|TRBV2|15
TGTGCCAGCAGTGATGGGCTAGCGGGCACAGATACGCAGTATTTT
CASSDGLAGTDTQYF
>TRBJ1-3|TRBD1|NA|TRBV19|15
TGTGCCAGTAGCGAGACAGGGAACTCTGGAAACACCATATATTTT
CASSETGNSGNTIYF
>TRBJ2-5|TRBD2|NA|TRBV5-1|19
TGCGCCAGCAGCGTTGGGAATAGCAGGACTAGCGTGGGCCAAGAGACCCAGTACTTC
CASSVGNSRTSVGQETQYF
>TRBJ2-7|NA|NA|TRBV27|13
TGTGCCAGCAGGGCCCATGTGGGCTACGAGCAGTACTTC
CASRAHVGYEQYF
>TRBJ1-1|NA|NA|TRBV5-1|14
TGCGCCAGCAGCTTGGTGGGCGGGAACACTGAAGCTTTCTTT
CASSLVGGNTEAFF
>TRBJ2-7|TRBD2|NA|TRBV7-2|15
TGTGCCAGCAGCCAGACTAGCGGGAGAAGCTACGAGCAGTACTTC
CASSQTSGRSYEQYF
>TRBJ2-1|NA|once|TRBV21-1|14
TGTGCCAGCCAGCCAGGGGGACCAAAGAATGAGCAGTTCTTC
CASQPGGPKNEQFF
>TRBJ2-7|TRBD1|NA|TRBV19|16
TGTGCCAGTAGATCAACTCCGGGACAGGGTGTCTACGAGCAGTACTTC
CASRSTPGQGVYEQYF
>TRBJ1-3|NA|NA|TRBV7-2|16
TGTGCCAGCAGCTTAACGGACGGTATCTCTGGAAACACCATATATTTT
CASSLTDGISGNTIYF
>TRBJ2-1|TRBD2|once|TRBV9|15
TGTGCCAGCAGCACGGGACTAGCGGTTGATAATGAGCAGTTCTTC
CASSTGLAVDNEQFF
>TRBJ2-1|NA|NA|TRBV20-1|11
TGCAGTGCTGGGAGGTCGGGTGAGCAGTTCTTC
CSAGRSGEQFF
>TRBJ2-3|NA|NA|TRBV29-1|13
TGCAGCGTTAGATGGAGCGGCACAGATACGCAGTATTTT
CSVRWSGTDTQYF
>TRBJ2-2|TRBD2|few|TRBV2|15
TGTGCCAGCACCCGTCTAGCGGGAGTTCCCGGGGAGCTGTTTTTT
CASTRLAGVPGELFF
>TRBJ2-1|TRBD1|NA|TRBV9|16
TGTGCCAGCAGCGACACCGGGACAGGCCTTGACAATGAGCAGTTCTTC
CASSDTGTGLDNEQFF
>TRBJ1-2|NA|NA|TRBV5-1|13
TGCGCCAGCAGCTTGCTAGATAACTATGGCTACACCTTC
CASSLLDNYGYTF
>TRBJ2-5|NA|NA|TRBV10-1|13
TGCGCCAGCTCAGCCGGGACCCAAGAGACCCAGTACTTC
CASSAGTQETQYF
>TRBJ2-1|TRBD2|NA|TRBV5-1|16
TGCGCCAGCAGCTTGGATGGGACTAGCGGGTTCAATGAGCAGTTCTTC
CASSLDGTSGFNEQFF
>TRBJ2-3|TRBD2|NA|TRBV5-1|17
TGCGCCAGCAGCCCCGTGGCGGGAGGGCGAAAAACAGATACGCAGTATTTT
CASSPVAGGRKTDTQYF
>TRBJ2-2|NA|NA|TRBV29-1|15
TGCAGCGTTTTAGTGGGGTACGGGAACACCGGGGAGCTGTTTTTT
CSVLVGYGNTGELFF
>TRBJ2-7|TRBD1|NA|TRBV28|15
TGTGCCAGCAACAAACCGGGACAGGGCCGGTACGAGCAGTACTTC
CASNKPGQGRYEQYF
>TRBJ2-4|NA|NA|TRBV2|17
TGTGCCAGCAGTGATCATCTGTCCGGCCTAGCCAAAAACATTCAGTACTTC
CASSDHLSGLAKNIQYF
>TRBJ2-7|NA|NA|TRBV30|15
TGTGCCTGGAGTAAGGGTAAAGTGGTGAGCTACGAGCAGTACTTC
CAWSKGKVVSYEQYF
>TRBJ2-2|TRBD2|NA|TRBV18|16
TGTGCCAGCTCACAGACTAGCGGGAGTAATGGCGGGGAGCTGTTTTTT
CASSQTSGSNGGELFF
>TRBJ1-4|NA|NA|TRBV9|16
TGTGCCAGCAGCCTCAGGGGCCTATCAACTAATGAAAAACTGTTTTTT
CASSLRGLSTNEKLFF
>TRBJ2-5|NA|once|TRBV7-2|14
TGTGCCAGCAGCCGCCCCCCGGCACAAGAGACCCAGTACTTC
CASSRPPAQETQYF
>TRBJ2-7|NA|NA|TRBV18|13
TGTGCCAGCTCAGTGCTGGGAGCTAGTCCATGGTACTTC
CASSVLGASPWYF
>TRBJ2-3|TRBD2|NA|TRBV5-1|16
TGCGCCAGCAGCTTGCACAGCGGGGCTAGCACAGATACGCAGTATTTT
CASSLHSGASTDTQYF
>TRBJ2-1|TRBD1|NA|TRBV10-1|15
TGCGCCAGCAGTGACGGGACAGGGGGCTACAATGAGCAGTTCTTC
CASSDGTGGYNEQFF
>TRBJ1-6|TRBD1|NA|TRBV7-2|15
TGTGCCAGCAGATTAGCCGGGACAGAAAATTCACCCCTCCACTTT
CASRLAGTENSPLHF
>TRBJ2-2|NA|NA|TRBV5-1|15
TGCGCCAGCACTTCAATGGCGACGAACACCGGGGAGCTGTTTTTT
CASTSMATNTGELFF